The next 5 T cell receptor beta chains were all read from a single sample in a study of blood T cell repertoires in COVID-19. The assay was immunoSEQ multiplex PCR, and TCRdb's table has in-frame clones only and misses some. The sample shows about 180,000 clones, 80% of them seen only once. The sequencing input was PBMCs or T cells enriched from blood (not recorded which). The source of these receptors is a man in his sixties who had been exposed to COVID-19.

This clone has just one count. The V and J genes are TRBV4-1 and TRBJ2-4; maybe TRBD1 (7 bases). The CDR3 extends over 16 amino acids. From germline, CDR1 is MGHRA and CDR2 YSYEKL. Trimming left V 3 bases short and J 6 bases short, with 18 bases between. The CDR3 loop is CASSQVTGTLRNIQYF. CDR3 coding DNA: TGCGCCAGCAGCCAGGTGACAGGGACTCTACGAAACATTCAGTACTTC.

The chain employs TRBV7-2 and TRBJ2-5; a possible D gene is TRBD2 (5 bases). This CDR3 spans 15 amino acids. Trimming pared 0 bases from V and 1 base from J, leaving 9 bases between. Germline-derived CDR1 and CDR2 are SGHTA and FQGNSA. CDR3: CASSLASGSQETQYF. The CDR3, as DNA: TGTGCCAGCAGCTTAGCGTCGGGATCCCAAGAGACCCAGTACTTC.

The J gene is TRBJ1-4, the V gene TRBV2, with D possibly matching TRBD1 (5 bases). The CDR3 loop spans 12 amino acids. Germline CDR1 SNHLY, CDR2 FYNNEI. With 3 bases removed from V and 7 bases from J, the gap between germline ends came to 6 bases. The CDR3 region has the DNA TGTGCCAGCAGTGACAGGGTTGAAAAACTGTTTTTT. Its translation is CASSDRVEKLFF. Full variable domain (missing parts from reference TRBV2 and TRBJ1-4): EPEVTQTPSHQVTQMGQEVILRCVPISNHLYFYWYRQILGQKVEFLVSFYNNEISEKSEIFDDQFSVERPDGSNFTLKIRSTKLEDSAMYFCASSDRVEKLFFGSGTQLSVL.

This clone came up once. V and J are TRBV7-9 and TRBJ2-6, with a possible D match to TRBD1 (6 bases). The CDR3 covers 16 residues. The V gene lost 1 base and the J gene lost 2 bases, with 9 bases spanning the gap. Per the germline V gene, CDR1 is SEHNR and CDR2 is FQNEAQ (reference sequence). CDR3 nucleotides: TGTGCCAGCAGCTTAGGGGGGCGGGCTGGGGCCAACGTCCTGACTTTC. Translation: CASSLGGRAGANVLTF.

This rearrangement joins TRBV5-1 to TRBJ2-1, with 10 positions matching TRBD2. The germline V gene has CDR1 SGHRS and CDR2 YFSETQ. V dropped 4 bases and J dropped 4; count of bases not matched to a gene: 5. The length of the CDR3 is 15 residues. The CDR3 coding sequence is TGCGCCAGCAGCGCCGGACTAGCGGATTACAATGAGCAGTTCTTC. This codes for CASSAGLADYNEQFF.